A few counts support the clone carrying this TCR beta chain. Antigen unknown. This specimen belongs to a study of cytomegalovirus exposure and HLA in healthy donors. Notes on the study in general: A previous analysis found most TCR beta V segments productive roughly 87% or roughly 30% of the time. Most TCR sequences proved rare, with some public TCRs found in many donors. Reportedly, HLA-A and HLA-B alleles of most subjects were accurately predicted from TCR beta.

PCR used 60 Vbeta primers and 13 Jbeta primers. Only in-frame clones appear in the TCRdb table, and some are missing; sequencing was by immunoSEQ multiplex PCR. The sample includes approximately 100,000 clones, roughly 70% of them seen just once. Per germline, CDR1 MNHNY and CDR2 SVGAGI (reference sequence). The length of the CDR3 is 14 residues. V gave up 8 bases and J gave up 4 bases; unmatched junction bases: 6. This sequence joins TRBV6-6 and TRBJ1-5; TRBD1 agrees at 9 bases. The sample taken for sequencing was PBMCs. The TCR comes from a man between 50 and 59 years old in good health and CMV-seronegative. Here the CDR3 DNA reads TGTGCCAGCCGCGCGGACAGGGGTAATCAGCCCCAGCATTTT. It is translated as CASRADRGNQPQHF.